Sequencing of this T cell receptor beta chain was carried out in a study of identical twins. The study's findings and limits: Zero-insertion analyses could be partly confounded by invariant MAIT and iNKT cells. The study found that models underestimated out-of-frame TCR alpha sharing in monozygotic twins.

This clonotype was picked up many times. Its antigen remains unidentified. Healthy Caucasian donors formed the entire cohort. Template switching added a universal primer site; cDNA carried unique molecular identifiers. Each CDR3 protein gets one entry after TCRdb re-called the 5' RACE reads with MiXCR. The sample lists about 890,000 distinct CDR3 sequences, 9% to 15% occurring once. These same records also appear under a second study, on yellow fever vaccine responses in identical twins.

The material sequenced was PBMCs. This sequence was found in a woman aged 18 to 35 in good health.

The CDR3, as DNA: TGTGCCAGCAGCTTGGACCTAAAAGCTTTCTTT. Residues: CASSLDLKAFF. V usage is TRBV7-6 and J usage is TRBJ1-1; D gene ambiguous. The ends were cut back, 3 bases at V and 9 bases at J, with 8 bases in the middle. CDR3 length: 11 amino acids. Germline V gene sequence: CDR1 SGHVS, CDR2 FNYEAQ.